These 16 T cell receptor beta chains were all obtained from the same sample, sequenced in a study of tumor-infiltrating lymphocytes in primary liver carcinoma. Germline DNA was also extracted, with blood RNA taken from unsorted whole blood. A constant-region primer served to make TCR beta cDNA from about 0.5 ug total RNA. Three-round nested multiplex PCR performed with slightly modified ARM-PCR produced the TCR beta libraries. TRBV1-TRBV30 forward primers and a C-beta reverse primer were used in the first two PCR rounds, which each ran for approximately 11 cycles. TCRdb itself ran the multiplex PCR reads through MiXCR, one entry per CDR3 protein. The sample comprises some 190,000 distinct CDR3 sequences, 50% to 75% of which are singletons, and about 72% rests with the top ten. Sequenced input: peripheral blood. These receptors all stem from a man aged 40-49 years with primary liver carcinoma and hepatitis B virus infection.

This clonotype was seen a handful of times. The V gene is TRBV29-1, the J gene TRBJ2-6; tentative D call: TRBD1 (6 bases). CDR1 and CDR2 from the germline V gene are SQVTM and ANQGSEA. Trimming took 3 bases from V and 0 from J, leaving 9 bases between them. The CDR3 has 15 residues. The CDR3 DNA reads as TGCAGCGTTGAGGACAGTCTCTCTGGGGCCAACGTCCTGACTTTC. Amino acids: CSVEDSLSGANVLTF.

This clonotype was counted a few times. Given a much more abundant clone one base away, this may be a read error. This chain uses TRBV11-1 with TRBJ2-4; tentative D call: TRBD2 (6 bases). The V and J ends lost 4 bases and 6 bases respectively, with 19 bases between them. Germline V gene sequence: CDR1 SGHAT, CDR2 FQDESV (reference sequence). The CDR3 covers 16 residues. The CDR3 region has the DNA TGTGCCAGCAGCTCCGGTAGGGGAGGCGGAGGAAACATTCAGTACTTC. This sequence encodes CASSSGRGGGGNIQYF.

Here the CDR3 reads CASSLAEFGPEQYF. Here the CDR3 DNA reads TGTGCCAGCAGCTTAGCAGAGTTCGGACCGGAGCAGTACTTC. The chain links TRBV7-8 to TRBJ2-7; no firm D call. The CDR3 has 14 residues. Germline V lookup: CDR1 SGHVS, CDR2 FQNEAQ. Trimming cost V 0 bases and J 7 bases, with 13 bases left between them.

This clonotype has just a few counts. This clone may be a read error of a much larger clone one base away. The gene calls are TRBV11-3 and TRBJ2-1, with D possibly called TRBD1 or TRBD2 (5 bases each). Germline V CDR1 and CDR2: SGHNT, YENEEA. The CDR3 spans 14 residues. Trimming pared 4 bases from V and 8 bases from J, leaving 15 bases between. The CDR3 spells CASSSGTSRDEQFF. The CDR3 region has the DNA TGTGCCAGCAGCTCCGGGACCAGTCGCGATGAGCAGTTCTTC.

Remarks on this clonotype: Given a much more abundant clone one base away, this may be a read error. This rearrangement joins TRBV11-3 to TRBJ2-1; the match to TRBD2 covers 13 bases. Germline V gene data show CDR1 as SGHNT and CDR2 as YENEEA. This CDR3 has 18 amino acids. As DNA, the CDR3 is TGTACCAGCAGCCGGAGCGGATCTACCGGACTAGCGGGAGCGGAGCAGTTCTTC. It specifies CTSSRSGSTGLAGAEQFF.

This clonotype was seen more than once but under ten times. The chain combines TRBV2 with TRBJ1-1; possible D gene TRBD1, 5 bases. The CDR3 is 14 residues long. Deletions cut 3 bases from V and 6 bases from J, with 14 bases between. Germline CDR1 SNHLY, CDR2 FYNNEI. The CDR3: CASSEQGGMAEAFF. The CDR3 coding sequence is TGTGCCAGCAGTGAGCAGGGAGGAATGGCTGAAGCTTTCTTT.

The chain uses TRBV6-6 and TRBJ1-4, with D possibly matching TRBD1 (6 bases). The length of the CDR3 is 12 residues. The V and J ends lost 4 bases and 8 bases respectively, with 8 bases between them. The V gene's germline CDR1 is MNHNY and CDR2 SVGAGI (reference sequence). In DNA form, the CDR3 reads TGTGCCAGCAGTTCCGGGACAGAAAAACTGTTTTTT. It specifies CASSSGTEKLFF.

This clonotype was counted at least ten times. The genes are TRBV29-1 and TRBJ2-3; 8 bases map to TRBD2. The CDR3 contains 15 residues. Germline assignment: CDR1 SQVTM and CDR2 ANQGSEA. V was pared by 2 bases and J by 0 bases, with 4 bases of the junction left unmatched. The CDR3 nucleotides read TGCAGCGTTGAAAGTAGCGGGACTAGCACAGATACGCAGTATTTT. Encoded protein: CSVESSGTSTDTQYF.

The CDR3 DNA reads TGTGCCAGCAGTGAAGGGACTAGCGGAGTTCCCTACGAGCAGTACTTC. Residues: CASSEGTSGVPYEQYF. The chain joins TRBV6-1 to TRBJ2-7, with 10 bases aligning to TRBD2. Per the germline V gene, CDR1 is MNHNS and CDR2 is SASEGT. J lost 2 bases, V lost 1 base, and 5 bases had no gene match. CDR3 length: 16 amino acids.

V is TRBV5-6 and J is TRBJ2-1; D is unresolved. CDR1 is SGHDT, CDR2 YYEEEE, per germline. The CDR3 is 12 residues long. Trimming took 4 bases from V and 8 from J, leaving 10 bases between them. The CDR3 region is CASSPWSDEQFF. CDR3 DNA sequence: TGTGCCAGCAGCCCCTGGTCGGATGAGCAGTTCTTC.

About this clonotype itself: Its ends do not fully match the called genes, so a read error is possible. The chain recombines TRBV6-1 with TRBJ2-2, with D possibly matching TRBD2 (5 bases). Germline values: CDR1 MNHNS, CDR2 SASEGT. CDR3 size: 14 residues. This chain's CDR3 is CASSEALFTGELLF. The CDR3 DNA sequence: TGTGCCAGCAGTGAAGCTCTCTTCACCGGGGAGCTGTTGTTT.

This clonotype has just one count. Possible read error: a much larger clone is one base away. Since no conserved phenylalanine or tryptophan closes the CDR3, a read error is the likely cause. The V and J genes are TRBV29-1 and TRBJ2-1; TRBD2 agrees at 11 bases. This CDR3 contains 13 residues. The J segment lost 6 bases and the V segment lost 7 bases, leaving 5 bases of the junction unmatched. The germline V gene encodes CDR1 SQVTM and CDR2 ANQGSEA. The CDR3 sequence is CSAGGLAGNEQFI. The CDR3 nucleotides are TGCAGCGCGGGTGGACTAGCGGGCAATGAGCAGTTCATC.

This clonotype was detected once. The CDR3 ends on some other residue instead of the conserved phenylalanine or tryptophan, so this is likely a read error. The chain employs TRBV4-1 and TRBJ2-1, with no clear D. The CDR3 loop spans 14 amino acids. Germline V lookup: CDR1 MGHRA, CDR2 YSYEKL. Trimming took 0 bases from V and 8 from J, leaving 11 bases between them. CDR3 amino acids: CASSQDEQYDEQFL. The CDR3 DNA sequence: TGCGCCAGCAGCCAAGATGAGCAGTACGATGAGCAGTTCCTC.

The chain combines TRBV6-1 with TRBJ1-2; D is unresolved. V lost 0 bases and J 3 bases, leaving 14 bases between the germline ends. CDR1 and CDR2 from the germline V gene are MNHNS and SASEGT. The CDR3 extends over 16 amino acids. CDR3 protein: CASSEATGFLDYGYTF. CDR3 coding DNA: TGTGCCAGCAGTGAAGCCACCGGTTTCCTCGACTATGGCTACACCTTC.

This chain joins TRBV6-2 or TRBV6-3 and TRBJ1-5; D may be TRBD1 (6 bases). The ends were cut back, 8 bases at V and 2 bases at J, with 10 bases in the middle. The CDR3 spans 13 residues. Germline V gene sequence: CDR1 MNHEY, CDR2 SVGEGT. The CDR3 here is CASQQGRNQPQHF. CDR3 sequence (DNA): TGTGCCAGCCAACAGGGCCGCAATCAGCCCCAGCATTTT.

Note on this clonotype: Sequence at one end of the junction differs from germline and may be a read error. DNA of the CDR3: TGTACCAGCAGTCGAGCGGGAGGATACGCCAATGAGCAGTTCTTC. This codes for CTSSRAGGYANEQFF. The chain carries TRBV11-2 and TRBJ2-1; 9 positions agree with TRBD2. Germline V CDR1 and CDR2: SGHAT, FQNNGV. The CDR3 runs to 15 residues.